Each of the 10 T cell receptor beta chains below was sequenced from the same sample in a study of cytomegalovirus exposure and HLA in healthy donors. The PCR contained 60 Vbeta and 13 Jbeta primers. The table came from immunoSEQ multiplex PCR; TCRdb's copy has only in-frame clones and leaves some out. Here the sample spans about 220,000 clones, about 81% being singletons. The source material was PBMCs. The receptors were sampled from a middle-aged woman in good health and CMV-seropositive.

The chain recombines TRBV5-1 with TRBJ1-1; TRBD1 agrees at 11 bases. This CDR3 region has 17 residues. Germline loops: CDR1 SGHRS, CDR2 YFSETQ. V gave up 4 bases and J gave up 4 bases; unmatched junction bases: 12. Written as DNA, the CDR3 is TGCGCCAGCAGCCCCTACGGACAGGGGGCGCGGGGCACTGAAGCTTTCTTT. This gives the protein CASSPYGQGARGTEAFF.

The rearrangement joins TRBV7-2 to TRBJ1-2, with a tentative D call TRBD1 (5 bases). V shed 5 bases and J shed 5 bases, with 18 bases lying between them. CDR1 and CDR2 from the germline V gene are SGHTA and FQGNSA. CDR3 size: 15 residues. The CDR3 DNA is TGTGCCAGCAGCCCCCAGGGTGGGGCAGCTTATGGCTACACCTTC. It is translated as CASSPQGGAAYGYTF.

Here the CDR3 DNA reads TGTGCCAGCAGTTTCGTCAGCGGCCAACAAGAGACCCAGTACTTC. Translation: CASSFVSGQQETQYF. The genes are TRBV28 and TRBJ2-5; D may be TRBD2 (5 bases). Germline values: CDR1 MDHEN, CDR2 SYDVKM. V lost 3 bases and J lost 2, with 13 bases in between. The CDR3 sequence is 15 residues long. The variable domain in full, with the rest retrieved from reference TRBV28 and TRBJ2-5, is DVKVTQSSRYLVKRTGEKVFLECVQDMDHENMFWYRQDPGLGLRLIYFSYDVKMKEKGDIPEGYSVSREKKERFSLILESASTNQTSMYLCASSFVSGQQETQYFGPGTRLLVL.

In DNA, the CDR3 is TGTGCCAGCAGCTTGGTGGCCGTTCAGTTAAACGCTGAAGCTTTCTTT. The encoded protein is CASSLVAVQLNAEAFF. V and J are TRBV5-8 and TRBJ1-1; no firm D call. There are 16 residues in the CDR3. CDR1 is SGHTS, CDR2 YDEGEE, per germline. V lost 0 bases to trimming and J lost 6 bases, with 18 bases between them.

This clone occurred a few times. V usage is TRBV7-2 and J usage is TRBJ1-4; 9 bases fit TRBD1. The CDR3 is 17 amino acids. Trimming removed 1 base from V and 7 bases from J; junction bases left unmatched: 10. CDR1 and CDR2 from the germline V gene are SGHTA and FQGNSA. The DNA of the CDR3 is TGTGCCAGCAGCTTAGTCGGTTCGGGACAGGGCATTGAAAAACTGTTTTTT. Its protein is CASSLVGSGQGIEKLFF.

For this clone: The sample carries other DNA sequences with the same CDR3. This sequence joins TRBV7-8 and TRBJ1-1; tentatively, D is TRBD1 (5 bases). Trimming took 5 bases from V and 2 from J, leaving 12 bases between them. This CDR3 has 14 residues. Germline assignment: CDR1 SGHVS and CDR2 FQNEAQ. The CDR3 sequence is CASSQGGPNTEAFF. CDR3 sequence (DNA): TGTGCCAGCAGCCAGGGAGGACCCAACACTGAAGCTTTCTTT.

V is TRBV7-2 and J is TRBJ1-2; a weak D match, TRBD1 (5 bases). V lost 4 bases to trimming and J lost 8 bases, with 17 bases between them. The CDR3 runs to 14 residues. The germline V gene has CDR1 SGHTA and CDR2 FQGNSA. CDR3 in DNA: TGTGCCAGCAGCTCTGGGGCCGTGGCCGAAGGCTACACCTTC. It codes for CASSSGAVAEGYTF. Full variable domain (missing parts from reference TRBV7-2 and TRBJ1-2): GAGVSQSPSNKVTEKGKDVELRCDPISGHTALYWYRQSLGQGLEFLIYFQGNSAPDKSGLPSDRFSAERTGGSVSTLTIQRTQQEDSAVYLCASSSGAVAEGYTFGSGTRLTVV.

The chain joins TRBV30 to TRBJ1-1; the D gene is possibly TRBD1 (5 bases). The CDR3 is 12 amino acids. Trimming stripped 2 bases from V and 9 bases from J, with 13 bases between. The germline gives CDR1 GTSNPN, CDR2 SVGIG (reference sequence). The CDR3: CAWSQTELKAFF. The CDR3 nucleotides read TGTGCCTGGAGTCAGACAGAATTAAAAGCTTTCTTT.

The V and J genes are TRBV27 and TRBJ1-1, with D possibly matching TRBD1 (5 bases). The V end was cut by 6 bases, the J end by 6 bases, with 17 bases between. The CDR3 totals 14 residues. CDR1 MNHEY and CDR2 SMNVEV come from the germline V gene (reference sequence). CDR3 nucleotide sequence: TGTGCCAGCAGGCCTCAGGGACTGACCCCTGAAGCTTTCTTT. It yields the protein CASRPQGLTPEAFF.

The gene calls are TRBV30 and TRBJ1-5, with 8 bases fitting TRBD1. Germline values: CDR1 GTSNPN, CDR2 SVGIG (reference sequence). Unmatched junction bases numbered 5, after V lost 5 bases and J lost 5 bases. CDR3 length: 13 amino acids. The CDR3 region has the DNA TGTGCCTGGGCAGGGGGCGCGGATCAGCCCCAGCATTTT. Protein: CAWAGGADQPQHF.